Each of the 20 T cell receptor beta chains below was sequenced from the same sample in a study of T-cell memory formation after mild COVID-19. TCRdb reprocessed the 5' RACE reads via MiXCR and lists one record per CDR3 protein. The table has about 340,000 distinct CDR3 sequences, 20% to 25% seen once. The sequencing sample was made of PBMCs or a T cell subset sorted from them (not recorded which). The receptor source for this set is an adult woman who had mild COVID-19 (a few samples of this study predate the infection). Cell type and time point are not known.

V is TRBV6-1 and J is TRBJ2-2; no definite D call. The length of the CDR3 is 12 residues. V was clipped by 6 bases and J by 6 bases, with 8 bases between them. In germline, CDR1 is MNHNS, CDR2 SASEGT. Here the CDR3 DNA reads TGTGCCAGCAGAGGGAATGCCGGGGAGCTGTTTTTT. As protein: CASRGNAGELFF.

The chain employs TRBV12-3 or TRBV12-4 and TRBJ1-1; D is perhaps TRBD1 (6 bases). The CDR3 loop spans 14 amino acids. V shed 5 bases and J shed 12 bases, with 22 bases lying between them. CDR3 sequence (DNA): TGTGCCAGCAGTCGTCGGGGGGCCGTTTCTGCTACTTTCTTT. It codes for CASSRRGAVSATFF.

This clonotype appeared many times. The chain carries TRBV9 and TRBJ2-7; a weak D match, TRBD2 (6 bases). The CDR3 is made up of 16 amino acids. V gave up 0 bases and J gave up 3 bases, with 16 bases separating them. CDR1 SGDLS and CDR2 YYNGEE come from the germline V gene. CDR3 sequence (DNA): TGTGCCAGCAGCGTAGCCCCTGGAGGGTCTGGCTACGAGCAGTACTTC. The encoded protein is CASSVAPGGSGYEQYF. The full variable domain, completed using reference TRBV9 and TRBJ2-7, is DSGVTQTPKHLITATGQRVTLRCSPRSGDLSVYWYQQSLDQGLQFLIQYYNGEERAKGNILERFSAQQFPDLHSELNLSSLELGDSALYFCASSVAPGGSGYEQYFGPGTRLTVT.

In its sample, this clonotype was seen many times. V gene TRBV6-4 combines with J gene TRBJ2-1; 12 nucleotides line up with TRBD2. Trimming removed 0 bases from V and 5 bases from J; junction bases left unmatched: 2. The germline V gene has CDR1 MRHNA and CDR2 SNTAGT. This CDR3 contains 16 residues. The CDR3 coding sequence is TGTGCCAGCAGTGACTCTACTAGCGGGGGGCACAATGAGCAGTTCTTC. Residues: CASSDSTSGGHNEQFF.

The rearrangement uses TRBV30 and TRBJ2-3; D possibly corresponds to TRBD2 (5 bases). Between the trimmed V and J ends, which lost 0 bases and 3 bases, there was a span of 7 bases. CDR3 length: 13 residues. Germline-derived CDR1 and CDR2 are GTSNPN and SVGIG (reference sequence). CDR3 sequence (DNA): TGTGCCTGGAGTGTACCGGGGACAGATACGCAGTATTTT. Amino acids: CAWSVPGTDTQYF. The full variable domain, in which reference TRBV30 and TRBJ2-3 provide the parts outside the CDR3, is SQTIHQWPATLVQPVGSPLSLECTVEGTSNPNLYWYRQAAGRGLQLLFYSVGIGQISSEVPQNLSASRPQDRQFILSSKKLLLSDSGFYLCAWSVPGTDTQYFGPGTRLTVL.

The rearrangement joins TRBV6-5 to TRBJ1-1; D uncertain. The CDR3 is 15 amino acids. Germline CDR1 MNHEY, CDR2 SVGAGI. Deletions cut 2 bases from V and 3 bases from J, with 13 bases between. The chain's CDR3 is CASSYHPAVYTEAFF. CDR3 DNA: TGTGCCAGCAGTTACCACCCAGCCGTGTACACTGAAGCTTTCTTT.

This clonotype was counted between two and nine times. The chain has TRBV5-1 and TRBJ2-3; 10 nucleotides match TRBD2. After removal of 4 bases from V and 1 base from J, the junction contained 6 bases not matched to a gene. This CDR3 has 16 amino acids. Germline-derived CDR1 and CDR2 are SGHRS and YFSETQ. The CDR3 here is CASSPMLAGGTDTQYF. Here the CDR3 DNA reads TGCGCCAGCAGCCCTATGCTAGCGGGGGGCACAGATACGCAGTATTTT.

Written as DNA, the CDR3 is TGCAGCGTTGAACCTATCGTCCGAGAAAACTATGGCTACACCTTC. This encodes CSVEPIVRENYGYTF. The rearrangement joins TRBV29-1 to TRBJ1-2; D not resolved. Germline CDR1 and CDR2: SQVTM and ANQGSEA. V was pared by 2 bases and J by 2 bases, with 15 bases between. This CDR3 is 15 amino acids long.

This clonotype was observed a few times. The rearrangement uses TRBV5-6 and TRBJ2-3; possible D gene TRBD2, 7 bases. Germline assignment: CDR1 SGHDT and CDR2 YYEEEE. The CDR3 consists of 16 residues. V was shortened by 2 bases and J by 2 bases, with 15 bases between the two germline ends. This chain's CDR3 is CASSLRGSGNTDTQYF. As DNA, the CDR3 is TGTGCCAGCAGCTTAAGGGGGAGCGGGAACACAGATACGCAGTATTTT. Together with reference TRBV5-6 and TRBJ2-3, the CDR3 gives the full variable domain: DAGVTQSPTHLIKTRGQQVTLRCSPKSGHDTVSWYQQALGQGPQFIFQYYEEEERQRGNFPDRFSGHQFPNYSSELNVNALLLGDSALYLCASSLRGSGNTDTQYFGPGTRLTVL.

This clonotype was recorded only once. The chain couples TRBV3-1 to TRBJ2-7, with a weak D call TRBD2 (6 bases). The CDR3 has 15 amino acids. The V end lost 1 base, the J end lost 3 bases, and 13 bases lay between the germline ends. CDR1 LGHDT and CDR2 YNNKEL come from the germline V gene (reference sequence). CDR3 coding DNA: TGTGCCAGCAGCCAAGGCCCAGGGAGGATCTACGAGCAGTACTTC. It specifies CASSQGPGRIYEQYF.

The chain carries TRBV29-1 and TRBJ1-2; no clear D. From germline, CDR1 is SQVTM and CDR2 ANQGSEA. This CDR3 is built from 13 residues. V lost 0 bases, J lost 0 bases, and 5 bases lay in between. CDR3 bases: TGCAGCGTTGAAGACACCCCTAACTATGGCTACACCTTC. It codes for CSVEDTPNYGYTF. The whole variable domain, remainder taken from reference TRBV29-1 and TRBJ1-2, is SAVISQKPSRDICQRGTSLTIQCQVDSQVTMMFWYRQQPGQSLTLIATANQGSEATYESGFVIDKFPISRPNLTFSTLTVSNMSPEDSSIYLCSVEDTPNYGYTFGSGTRLTVV.

The chain couples TRBV6-5 to TRBJ1-1; D gene ambiguous. CDR3 length equals 15 residues. Germline V CDR1 and CDR2: MNHEY, SVGAGI. The V end lost 9 bases, the J end lost 3 bases, and 20 bases lay between the germline ends. CDR3 sequence (DNA): TGTGCCAGTCGACCGGCTTATGTCGAACACACTGAAGCTTTCTTT. It encodes CASRPAYVEHTEAFF.

This clonotype was detected a few times. The chain uses TRBV6-5 and TRBJ2-2; no clear D. CDR1 is MNHEY and CDR2 is SVGAGI in the germline V gene. The CDR3 loop spans 15 amino acids. Trimming left V 2 bases short and J 0 bases short, with 7 bases between. The CDR3, as DNA: TGTGCCAGCAGTTACGAACCTGCGAACACCGGGGAGCTGTTTTTT. This translates into CASSYEPANTGELFF.

The table lists this clonotype with a few counts. The chain recombines TRBV18 with TRBJ1-5; possibly TRBD1 for D (5 bases). The CDR3 contains 16 residues. The V and J ends lost 3 bases and 0 bases respectively, with 12 bases between them. Germline CDR1 and CDR2: KGHSH and LQKENI. The CDR3 bases are TGTGCCAGCTCACCGGTAAGAGGGGCTAGCAATCAGCCCCAGCATTTT. Its translation is CASSPVRGASNQPQHF. Full variable domain (outside the CDR3, taken from reference TRBV18 and TRBJ1-5): NAGVMQNPRHLVRRRGQEARLRCSPMKGHSHVYWYRQLPEEGLKFMVYLQKENIIDESGMPKERFSAEFPKEGPSILRIQQVVRGDSAAYFCASSPVRGASNQPQHFGDGTRLSIL.

This clonotype was counted a few times. V usage is TRBV7-6 and J usage is TRBJ1-1; 8 positions agree with TRBD1. The CDR3 contains 13 residues. The J segment lost 5 bases and the V segment lost 8 bases, leaving 7 bases of the junction unmatched. Germline V lookup: CDR1 SGHVS, CDR2 FNYEAQ. This CDR3 is CASAQGVRTEAFF. The CDR3 bases are TGTGCCAGCGCACAGGGGGTACGGACTGAAGCTTTCTTT.

The V and J genes are TRBV15 and TRBJ1-2; D gene ambiguous. V shed 2 bases and J shed 6 bases, with 13 bases lying between them. The CDR3 spans 14 residues. Germline CDR1 is LNHNV and CDR2 is YYDKDF (reference sequence). The CDR3 loop reads CATSRRRVQDGYTF. CDR3 nucleotides: TGTGCCACCAGCAGAAGGCGCGTCCAAGATGGCTACACCTTC.

This clonotype has more than one count but fewer than ten. V and J are TRBV27 and TRBJ2-7; a weak D match, TRBD1 (5 bases). Germline V gives CDR1 MNHEY, CDR2 SMNVEV (reference sequence). The CDR3 totals 15 residues. V lost 2 bases and J 4 bases, leaving 15 bases between the germline ends. CDR3 residues: CASSLIGPGYYEQYF. The CDR3 region has the DNA TGTGCCAGCAGTTTAATTGGACCAGGGTATTACGAGCAGTACTTC.

This CDR3 is CASSLGYSYEQYF. For the CDR3, the DNA is TGCGCCAGCAGCTTGGGGTACTCCTACGAGCAGTACTTC. This chain links TRBV5-1 with TRBJ2-7, with D unresolved. This CDR3 contains 13 residues. The germline V gene encodes CDR1 SGHRS and CDR2 YFSETQ. Trimming stripped 0 bases from V and 0 bases from J, with 4 bases between.

The V and J genes are TRBV15 and TRBJ1-5, with D perhaps TRBD1 (5 bases). CDR1 LNHNV and CDR2 YYDKDF come from the germline V gene (reference sequence). CDR3 size: 12 residues. Trimming removed 4 bases at V and 13 bases at J, with 14 bases between. The CDR3 region is CATSISRGNQHF. The CDR3 nucleotides read TGTGCCACCAGCATTTCGAGGGGAAATCAGCATTTT.

The chain joins TRBV7-6 to TRBJ2-2, with a weak D call TRBD2 (6 bases). Trimming removed 5 bases at V and 3 bases at J, with 16 bases between. Germline lookup yields CDR1 SGHVS and CDR2 FNYEAQ. This CDR3 region has 16 residues. CDR3 loop: CASSQGRTTYTGELFF. DNA for the CDR3: TGTGCCAGCAGCCAGGGAAGGACTACCTACACCGGGGAGCTGTTTTTT.